This T cell receptor (beta chain) was sequenced for a study of cytomegalovirus exposure and HLA in healthy donors. General observations from the study: Previously analyzed data showed that most TCR beta V segments were productive at a frequency of about 87% or about 30%. A later analysis linked a missense variant in DCLRE1C to the trimming of TCR beta V and J genes.

Researchers ran the PCR with 60 Vbeta and 13 Jbeta primers. Generated by immunoSEQ multiplex PCR, the TCRdb table keeps only in-frame clones and is missing some. The sample includes more than 85,000 clones, approximately 70% of them seen just once. On this clone: Its antigen is not known.

Germline CDR1 is SGHAT and CDR2 is FQNNGV. The CDR3 is 14 amino acids. Trimming took 3 bases from V and 1 from J, leaving 6 bases between them. Sequenced material: PBMCs. This clonotype originated in a man younger than 40 in good health and CMV-seronegative. The chain joins TRBV11-2 to TRBJ2-2; D gene unclear. CDR3 DNA: TGTGCCAGCAGCTTTGAACAGAACACCGGGGAGCTGTTTTTT. Protein: CASSFEQNTGELFF.